Listed below are T cell receptor beta chains from one sample, sequenced in a study of identical twins. TCRdb itself ran the 5' RACE reads through MiXCR, one entry per CDR3 protein. The sample records approximately 680,000 distinct CDR3 sequences, roughly 7.1% being singletons. Another study also made use of these data, one on yellow fever vaccine responses in identical twins.

Sequencing was done on a sample of PBMCs. These receptors came from a woman between 18 and 29 years old in good health. Each CDR3 is given with its conserved first and last residue. The order of the fields is V gene, J gene, CDR3 protein.

>TRBV6-6|TRBJ1-4
CASSPGQLEKLFF
>TRBV18|TRBJ2-1
CASSPIGTSGAEQFF
>TRBV29-1|TRBJ2-1
CSVEGWVAGGEQFF
>TRBV6-5|TRBJ1-6
CASSYSANSPLHF
>TRBV7-8|TRBJ1-5
CASSSHEGPNQPQHF
>TRBV20-1|TRBJ2-2
CSASSSGNTGELFF
>TRBV4-1|TRBJ2-3
CASSQRTVTDTQYF
>TRBV5-1|TRBJ1-6
CASSLAVGRDSPLHF
>TRBV6-1|TRBJ1-6
CASSKLLTDYNSPLHF
>TRBV6-5|TRBJ2-2
CASSYQGRRPSNTGELFF
>TRBV7-2|TRBJ1-1
CASSLDREPFF
>TRBV4-1|TRBJ2-1
CASSQDMNRANEQFF
>TRBV7-6|TRBJ2-1
CASSLRTSVAYNEQFF
>TRBV7-2|TRBJ2-1
CASSLGRRFNEQFF
>TRBV5-6|TRBJ2-7
CASSREGFGLEQYF
>TRBV3-1|TRBJ2-3
CASSQRGPGDTQYF
>TRBV5-1|TRBJ2-7
CASSGPGLAGAGYEQYF
>TRBV27|TRBJ2-7
CASSSQGQSYEQYF
>TRBV7-9|TRBJ2-2
CASSSLGSGELFF
>TRBV20-1|TRBJ2-2
CSAWTENTGELFF
>TRBV2|TRBJ2-1
CAISKRPQSASSYNEQFF
>TRBV11-1|TRBJ2-2
CASSSPGWGRTNTGELFF
>TRBV7-9|TRBJ2-3
CASSLRQASTDTQYF
>TRBV9|TRBJ2-2
CASSAGGSPGELFF
>TRBV12-3/TRBV12-4|TRBJ2-3
CASRGRLAGNTQYF
>TRBV11-3|TRBJ2-5
CASSLDWGTHAEETQYF
>TRBV29-1|TRBJ1-4
CSVAGQTNEKLFF
>TRBV28|TRBJ2-3
CASSQPSRDTDTQYF
>TRBV20-1|TRBJ2-1
CSADRQGARNEQFF
>TRBV6-2/TRBV6-3|TRBJ2-5
CASKTQSGTSSQETQYF
>TRBV6-1|TRBJ2-1
CASERGGDSEQFF
>TRBV12-3/TRBV12-4|TRBJ2-5
CASSTRASGVRTQETQYF
>TRBV12-3/TRBV12-4|TRBJ2-2
CASREERGLDGTGELFF
>TRBV28|TRBJ2-7
CATEKDSSYEQYF
>TRBV7-8|TRBJ2-1
CASSPTRLAGGPSPYNEQFF
>TRBV12-3/TRBV12-4|TRBJ2-7
CASSLLVAGDTYEQYF
>TRBV6-2/TRBV6-3|TRBJ2-7
CASSSPQAGAGHEQYF
>TRBV12-3/TRBV12-4|TRBJ2-3
CASSRRRLSTDTQYF
>TRBV7-2|TRBJ2-5
CASSPAGEETQYF
>TRBV6-5|TRBJ1-5
CASSYYRNQPQHF
>TRBV2|TRBJ1-2
CASTPGFSYGYTF
>TRBV12-3/TRBV12-4|TRBJ2-3
CASRQGQRDTQYF
>TRBV6-5|TRBJ1-6
CASSYGRASYNSPLHF
>TRBV20-1|TRBJ2-3
CSASNARSSTDTQYF
>TRBV3-1|TRBJ2-1
CASSPRSPLAGGANEQFF
>TRBV7-9|TRBJ1-6
CASSLEDRVNSPLHF
>TRBV29-1|TRBJ1-1
CSVPTRTTEAFF
>TRBV27|TRBJ2-3
CASIRFGTSVTDTQYF
>TRBV5-1|TRBJ2-5
CASSEDSQETQYF
>TRBV4-1|TRBJ1-2
CASSQERQGAYGYTF
>TRBV15|TRBJ1-2
CATSRGQENYGYTF
>TRBV10-2|TRBJ1-5
CASADRGVDPRRPQHF
>TRBV12-3/TRBV12-4|TRBJ1-1
CASSLPHSGDTEAFF
>TRBV20-1|TRBJ1-1
CSASGLMNTEAFF
>TRBV9|TRBJ2-1
CASSVAGTTNEQFF
>TRBV4-1|TRBJ2-7
CASSQATSGGTYEQYF
>TRBV25-1|TRBJ2-7
CASSEGSRPNYEQYF
>TRBV11-2|TRBJ2-3
CASSLPLGGATDTQYF